This T cell receptor (beta chain) was sequenced during a study of shared clonotypes between healthy human individuals. The CDR3 length is 17 residues. CDR1 PRHDT and CDR2 FYEKMQ come from the germline V gene (reference sequence). Unmatched junction bases numbered 14, after V lost 6 bases and J lost 2 bases. The data were produced by immunoSEQ multiplex PCR, yet TCRdb's version contains in-frame clones alone and is incomplete. The data contain approximately 720,000 clones, 55% to 75% of them seen just once; the ten biggest clones take up 1.8%. As for this clone: What it binds is unknown.

General study findings and limits: Sequencing depth was expected to affect clonotype sharing among donors. Clonotype sharing across a few donors was observed for about 5.2% of naive CD4 clonotypes.

The split of CD4+ cells yielded CD45RA+ naive and CD45RA-negative memory subsets. This rearrangement joins TRBV13 to TRBJ2-3; TRBD1 matches at 7 bases. The clonotype comes from a woman in her twenties or thirties in good health. The sequenced sample was memory CD4+ T cells sorted from blood. Subset specified: CD45RA-negative fraction. For the CDR3, the DNA is TGTGCCAGCAGTGAACTACGGGACAGCGGACTCACAGATACGCAGTATTTT. The encoded protein is CASSELRDSGLTDTQYF.